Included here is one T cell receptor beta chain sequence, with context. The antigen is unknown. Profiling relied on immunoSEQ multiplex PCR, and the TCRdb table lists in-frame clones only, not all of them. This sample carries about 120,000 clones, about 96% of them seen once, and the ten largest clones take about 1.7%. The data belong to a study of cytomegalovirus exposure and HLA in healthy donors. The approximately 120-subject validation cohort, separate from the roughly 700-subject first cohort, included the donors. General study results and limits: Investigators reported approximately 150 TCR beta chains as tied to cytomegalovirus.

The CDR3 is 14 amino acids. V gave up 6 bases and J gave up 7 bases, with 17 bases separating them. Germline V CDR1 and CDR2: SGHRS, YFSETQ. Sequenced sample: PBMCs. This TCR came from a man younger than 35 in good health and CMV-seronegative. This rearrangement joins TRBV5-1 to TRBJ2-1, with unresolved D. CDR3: CASNPENLRNEQFF. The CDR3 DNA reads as TGCGCCAGCAACCCGGAGAATCTGAGGAATGAGCAGTTCTTC.